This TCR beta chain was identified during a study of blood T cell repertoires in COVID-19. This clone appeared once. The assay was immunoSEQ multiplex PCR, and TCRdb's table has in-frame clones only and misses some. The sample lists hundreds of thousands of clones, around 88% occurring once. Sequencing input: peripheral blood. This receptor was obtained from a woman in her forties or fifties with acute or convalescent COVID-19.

The CDR3 sequence is CASSRTPTSMNEQFF. DNA of the CDR3: TGTGCCAGCAGCCGGACCCCGACTAGCATGAATGAGCAGTTCTTC. V is TRBV7-2 and J is TRBJ2-1; 7 bases are a match to TRBD2. The CDR3 spans 15 residues. CDR1 and CDR2 from the germline V gene are SGHTA and FQGNSA. Germline trimming cut 5 bases from V and 7 bases from J; bases unmatched to any gene: 11.